This T cell receptor (beta chain) stems from a study of T cells expressing NK-cell markers. For the study at large: The authors derived TCR beta repertoires from sorted CD3+CD56+NKG2C+, CD3+CD56+NKG2C- and CD3+CD56-NKG2C+ T cells. Seven donors tested HCMV-seropositive and one tested seronegative among the eight sequenced.

Points on this clonotype: Antigen unknown.

CDR3 length equals 16 residues. In germline, CDR1 is LGHDT, CDR2 YNNKEL (reference sequence). Regarding the study as a whole: Dominant NKG2C+ clonotypes in a handful of donors made up roughly 1.0-7.0% of CD8+ T cells. Unclear, still, was the HCMV specificity of the expanded NKG2C+ T cell clones.

TCRdb reprocessed the 5' RACE reads and stores each CDR3 protein as one record, lacking DNA. Its listing shows about 170,000 distinct CDR3 sequences. The TCR was taken from a man aged 18-75 years in good health. V and J are TRBV3-1 and TRBJ2-1; checking the TCRdb D call of TRBD1 is not possible without DNA. The sequenced sample consisted of blood T cells: a sorted CD56 or NKG2C T cell subset, CD4+ or CD8+ T cells, or bulk PBMC T cells (not recorded which). CDR3 protein: CASSRRPGGPVNEQFF.